The 14 T cell receptor beta chains reported below all come from one sample, sequenced in a study of blood T cell repertoires in COVID-19. The data were produced by immunoSEQ multiplex PCR, yet TCRdb's version contains in-frame clones alone and is incomplete. The repertoire holds under 200,000 clones, with 70% to 90% as singletons. The sequenced sample consisted of peripheral blood. The receptors stem from a man between 60 and 75 years old with active or convalescent COVID-19.

The J gene is TRBJ1-1, the V gene TRBV11-2, with no clear D. CDR1 and CDR2 from the germline V gene are SGHAT and FQNNGV. Trimming took off 1 base at V and 5 bases at J, with 11 bases between the two ends. This CDR3 spans 14 amino acids. CDR3 protein: CASSLGRERTEAFF. For the CDR3, the DNA is TGTGCCAGCAGCTTAGGGAGGGAAAGGACTGAAGCTTTCTTT.

The chain combines TRBV30 with TRBJ1-2; no firm D call. V was cut by 4 bases and J by 4 bases, with 19 bases left in between. The CDR3 is made up of 15 amino acids. The germline CDR1 and CDR2 sequences are GTSNPN and SVGIG (reference sequence). The CDR3 loop reads CAWTVAEGTIYGYTF. The CDR3 DNA sequence: TGTGCCTGGACCGTGGCGGAGGGTACTATCTATGGCTACACCTTC.

The CDR3 loop reads CASRGQQETQYF. Written as DNA, the CDR3 is TGCGCCAGCAGGGGACAGCAAGAGACCCAGTACTTC. J is TRBJ2-5 and V is TRBV5-1; 7 nucleotides agree with TRBD1. J lost 2 bases, V lost 5 bases, and 0 bases had no gene match. CDR1 is SGHRS and CDR2 is YFSETQ in the germline V gene. CDR3 length equals 12 residues.

V is TRBV24-1 and J is TRBJ2-5; TRBD1 aligns across 8 bases. CDR3 length: 15 amino acids. V lost 0 bases to trimming and J lost 4 bases; unmatched junction nucleotides: 3. Germline V CDR1 and CDR2: KGHDR, SFDVKD. The CDR3 nucleotides are TGTGCCACCAGTGATTTGACAGGGGGGTTAGAGACCCAGTACTTC. Its translation is CATSDLTGGLETQYF.

This clone has at least ten counts. This chain connects TRBV5-1 to TRBJ2-1, with 9 bases fitting TRBD2. Looked up from germline, CDR1 is SGHRS and CDR2 is YFSETQ. Trimming at V came to 4 bases and at J to 6 bases, leaving 8 bases not matched to a gene. This CDR3 has 15 amino acids. CDR3 protein: CASSPASGDINEQFF. DNA of the CDR3: TGCGCCAGCAGCCCCGCTAGCGGGGATATCAATGAGCAGTTCTTC.

Comment on this clone: One end of the junction does not line up with germline, which may come from a read error. The V call is TRBV5-6, the J call TRBJ2-3, with 9 bases aligning to TRBD2. CDR3 length equals 15 residues. Germline assignment: CDR1 SGHDT and CDR2 YYEEEE. The CDR3 DNA is TGTGCGAGCACGGGCCAGCGGGGGGTCACAGATACGCAGTATTTT. Amino acids: CASTGQRGVTDTQYF.

In nucleotides, the CDR3 is TGTGCCAGCTCCACGGGGTGGTGGGGGGGGCCCCAGCATTTT. This sequence encodes CASSTGWWGGPQHF. The chain carries TRBV6-5 and TRBJ1-5; maybe TRBD1 (5 bases). The V end was cut by 8 bases, the J end by 9 bases, with 20 bases between. The CDR3 consists of 14 residues. CDR1 and CDR2 from the germline V gene are MNHEY and SVGAGI.

The chain employs TRBV27 and TRBJ2-3; 8 bases match TRBD2. In germline, CDR1 is MNHEY, CDR2 SMNVEV (reference sequence). The CDR3 length is 16 residues. The J segment lost 1 base and the V segment lost 2 bases, leaving 5 bases of the junction unmatched. The chain's CDR3 is CASSLRRGARTDTQYF. CDR3 sequence (DNA): TGTGCCAGCAGTTTAAGGCGGGGGGCCCGCACAGATACGCAGTATTTT.

V gene TRBV19 combines with J gene TRBJ2-2; 10 bases agree with TRBD2. This CDR3 comprises 16 residues. With V trimmed by 5 bases and J by 2 bases, 5 bases remained unmatched. CDR1 and CDR2 (germline): LNHDA, SQIVND (reference sequence). CDR3 protein: CASSGLAGVNTGELFF. The CDR3 region has the DNA TGTGCCAGTAGTGGGCTAGCGGGGGTCAACACCGGGGAGCTGTTTTTT.

V is TRBV21-1 and J is TRBJ1-2; the D segment call TRBD1 is taken from the table without a DNA check. TRBV21-1 is labeled a pseudogene. The CDR3 loop spans 22 amino acids. The CDR3 region has the DNA TGTGCCAGCAGCAAAAAGACGGGGGTGGACAGGGATGAATTGGAAGGCAACTATGGCTACACCTTC. Translated: CASSKKTGVDRDELEGNYGYTF.

The rearrangement joins TRBV5-1 to TRBJ2-7, with no clear D. With 5 bases removed from V and 4 bases from J, the gap between germline ends came to 10 bases. This CDR3 contains 12 residues. Germline values: CDR1 SGHRS, CDR2 YFSETQ. This chain's CDR3 is CASRSESYEQYF. The CDR3 DNA reads TGCGCCAGCAGGTCAGAAAGTTACGAGCAGTACTTC.

This rearrangement joins TRBV28 to TRBJ1-6, with a weak D call TRBD1 (5 bases). CDR1 is MDHEN, CDR2 SYDVKM, per germline. There are 13 residues in the CDR3. V lost 5 bases to trimming and J lost 8 bases, with 10 bases between them. CDR3 sequence reads: CASSQGSYSPLHF. In DNA, the CDR3 is TGTGCCAGCAGTCAGGGCAGTTATTCACCCCTCCACTTT.

This chain joins TRBV28 and TRBJ1-2, with TRBD1 matching over 9 bases. The CDR3 is 15 residues long. CDR1 and CDR2 from the germline V gene are MDHEN and SYDVKM. V gave up 4 bases and J gave up 3 bases; unmatched junction bases: 6. CDR3 sequence reads: CASSSQGARDYGYTF. The CDR3 DNA follows: TGTGCCAGCAGTTCACAGGGGGCCCGGGACTATGGCTACACCTTC.

The rearrangement links TRBV5-1 to TRBJ1-2; D possibly corresponds to TRBD1 (5 bases). The CDR3 length is 16 residues. V was cut by 0 bases and J by 0 bases, with 12 bases left in between. From germline, CDR1 is SGHRS and CDR2 YFSETQ. The CDR3 DNA reads TGCGCCAGCAGCTTGGCAACGACAGAGACTAACTATGGCTACACCTTC. This codes for CASSLATTETNYGYTF.